The 22 T cell receptor beta chains reported below all come from one sample, sequenced in a study of early T cells in non-severe SARS-CoV-2 infection. TCRdb used MiXCR to reprocess the 5' RACE reads, holding one entry per CDR3 protein. In the table there are 17,000 or so distinct CDR3 sequences, 5% to 6% of which are singletons. This sample comprised whole blood, obtained at baseline. The receptors derive from an adult who was a healthcare worker with PCR-confirmed SARS-CoV-2 infection or an uninfected control (not recorded which).

In its sample, this clonotype was seen many times. The rearrangement uses TRBV12-3 or TRBV12-4 and TRBJ2-7, with TRBD1 matching over 11 bases. This CDR3 contains 15 residues. The V and J ends lost 6 bases and 3 bases, in that order; junction bases with no gene match: 7. The CDR3 DNA follows: TGTGCCAGCAGCCGTGGGGGACAGGGGGTCTACGAGCAGTACTTC. Translating gives CASSRGGQGVYEQYF.

This clonotype was seen once. This chain links TRBV6-6 with TRBJ2-7; 8 bases fit TRBD1. Germline lookup yields CDR1 MNHNY and CDR2 SVGAGI (reference sequence). This CDR3 has 15 amino acids. V lost 2 bases and J lost 3; bases outside the gene matches: 6. CDR3 protein: CASSYLGQGHYEQYF. Here the CDR3 DNA reads TGTGCCAGCAGTTACCTCGGACAGGGCCACTACGAGCAGTACTTC.

This clonotype was found many times. The chain employs TRBV7-6 and TRBJ1-2; D perhaps matches TRBD1 (6 bases). V lost 7 bases and J 6 bases, leaving 15 bases between the germline ends. This CDR3 spans 13 amino acids. Germline V gene sequence: CDR1 SGHVS, CDR2 FNYEAQ. The CDR3 sequence: CASTSGGRDGYTF. The CDR3 DNA sequence: TGTGCCAGCACCAGCGGGGGCAGGGATGGCTACACCTTC. Full variable domain (outside the CDR3, taken from reference TRBV7-6 and TRBJ1-2): GAGVSQSPRYKVTKRGQDVALRCDPISGHVSLYWYRQALGQGPEFLTYFNYEAQQDKSGLPNDRFSAERPEGSISTLTIQRTEQRDSAMYRCASTSGGRDGYTFGSGTRLTVV.

This clonotype occurred many times. The chain couples TRBV5-1 to TRBJ2-1; 7 positions match TRBD1. V was clipped by 4 bases and J by 1 base; unmatched bases: 8. Germline-derived CDR1 and CDR2 are SGHRS and YFSETQ. CDR3 length: 16 amino acids. CDR3 region: CASSLGTANSYNEQFF. The CDR3 DNA follows: TGCGCCAGCAGCCTCGGGACAGCAAATTCCTACAATGAGCAGTTCTTC.

This clonotype was picked up many times. This sequence joins TRBV6-6 and TRBJ2-3, with 7 bases aligning to TRBD2. The trim removed 2 bases at V and 0 bases at J, leaving 5 bases unmatched. CDR1 is MNHNY and CDR2 is SVGAGI in the germline V gene (reference sequence). This CDR3 has 16 amino acids. As DNA, the CDR3 is TGTGCCAGCAGTTACGGGGGGGAGACTAGCACAGATACGCAGTATTTT. This translates into CASSYGGETSTDTQYF.

The sample holds many counts of this clonotype. CDR3 loop: CSAWDRESGNTIYF. The CDR3 DNA is TGCAGCGCCTGGGACAGGGAATCTGGAAACACCATATATTTT. The chain couples TRBV29-1 to TRBJ1-3; 9 bases are a match to TRBD1. The trim removed 7 bases at V and 1 base at J, leaving 5 bases unmatched. The CDR3 is 14 residues long. Germline CDR1 is SQVTM and CDR2 is ANQGSEA.

This clonotype showed up many times. V and J are TRBV4-2 and TRBJ2-4; TRBD2 agrees at 11 bases. V lost 1 base and J lost 0; bases outside the gene matches: 8. Germline-derived CDR1 and CDR2 are LGHNA and YNFKEQ. The CDR3 is 19 residues long. CDR3 nucleotides: TGTGCCAGCAGCCAAGTTAATAGCGGGGGGGAGGGAGCCAAAAACATTCAGTACTTC. Translated, it gives CASSQVNSGGEGAKNIQYF.

This clonotype was picked up many times. The CDR3 region is CASSTVGRDYYGYTF. The CDR3 DNA reads TGTGCCAGTAGTACAGTCGGACGGGATTACTATGGCTACACCTTC. The chain recombines TRBV19 with TRBJ1-2; D not certain. The ends were cut back, 4 bases at V and 3 bases at J, with 15 bases in the middle. This CDR3 contains 15 residues. Germline V gene lookup returns CDR1 LNHDA and CDR2 SQIVND (reference sequence).

This clonotype was counted many times. The chain joins TRBV7-8 to TRBJ2-2, with D unclear. Germline CDR1 reads SGHVS; CDR2 reads FQNEAQ. This CDR3 is 12 amino acids long. V lost 5 bases and J lost 4, with 5 bases in between. CDR3 in amino acids: CASSRGTGELFF. DNA of the CDR3: TGTGCCAGCAGCCGAGGCACCGGGGAGCTGTTTTTT.

V usage is TRBV3-1 and J usage is TRBJ2-4; D may match TRBD1 or TRBD2 (6 bases each). The CDR3 consists of 19 residues. Germline V lookup: CDR1 LGHDT, CDR2 YNNKEL (reference sequence). V was cut by 2 bases and J by 5 bases, with 25 bases left in between. CDR3 bases: TGTGCCAGCAGCCAAAACGGCGGCCGGGGGCGGCTAAGACAAAACATTCAGTACTTC. As protein: CASSQNGGRGRLRQNIQYF.

This clonotype is medium-sized in the sample. CDR3 sequence (DNA): TGTGCCACCAGTGATGAGGGATTAGCAGCCACCGGGGAGCTGTTTTTT. As protein: CATSDEGLAATGELFF. V usage is TRBV24-1 and J usage is TRBJ2-2; D is possibly TRBD2 (5 bases). V shed 3 bases and J shed 4 bases, with 14 bases lying between them. CDR1 and CDR2 (germline): KGHDR, SFDVKD. CDR3 size: 16 residues.

This clonotype is deemed medium-sized. The chain recombines TRBV20-1 with TRBJ1-2, with D maybe TRBD1 (5 bases). CDR1 is DFQATT and CDR2 is SNEGSKA in the germline V gene (reference sequence). This CDR3 is 10 amino acids long. V lost 5 bases to trimming and J lost 12 bases, with 13 bases between them. CDR3 residues: CSAAGTGDTF. CDR3 nucleotides: TGCAGTGCTGCCGGGACTGGAGACACCTTC.

By sample share, this clonotype is medium-sized. CDR3 coding DNA: TGTGCCAGCAGCTCTCAATCATCCGATGAAGCTTTCTTT. Its protein is CASSSQSSDEAFF. J is TRBJ1-1 and V is TRBV11-3; D call uncertain. The CDR3 consists of 13 residues. Trimming removed 4 bases at V and 7 bases at J, with 13 bases between. CDR1 and CDR2 (germline): SGHNT, YENEEA.

This clonotype was observed at least ten times. One junction end does not reproduce the germline sequence, and a read error may be involved. The V gene is TRBV7-7, the J gene TRBJ2-7, with D possibly TRBD1 on 6 matching bases. There are 15 residues in the CDR3. Germline V gene lookup returns CDR1 SSHAT and CDR2 FNYEAQ (reference sequence). The CDR3 DNA reads TGTGCTAGCAGCCCCGCCACGACAGGTTTGGCCGAGCAGTACTTC. Amino acids: CASSPATTGLAEQYF.

This clonotype was observed many times. The chain links TRBV7-9 to TRBJ1-2, with D unclear. Trimming pared 5 bases from V and 7 bases from J, leaving 17 bases between. The V gene's germline CDR1 is SEHNR and CDR2 FQNEAQ (reference sequence). The CDR3 has 14 amino acids. This CDR3 is CASSPRSVVGGYTF. In DNA form, the CDR3 reads TGTGCCAGCAGCCCCCGGTCAGTCGTTGGTGGCTACACCTTC.

This clonotype was seen ten or more times. The rearrangement joins TRBV7-9 to TRBJ2-5; 12 bases are shared with TRBD2. J gave up 2 bases and V 5 bases, and 3 bases lay outside the gene matches. This CDR3 spans 15 amino acids. Germline V lookup: CDR1 SEHNR, CDR2 FQNEAQ (reference sequence). CDR3 coding DNA: TGTGCCAGCAGCGTTACTAGCGGGGGGCAAGAGACCCAGTACTTC. This gives the protein CASSVTSGGQETQYF.

The table lists this clonotype with many counts. The chain uses TRBV7-9 and TRBJ1-1; 7 bases fit TRBD1. This CDR3 region has 14 residues. Germline V CDR1 and CDR2: SEHNR, FQNEAQ (reference sequence). Trimming cost V 3 bases and J 5 bases; bases outside gene matches: 6. The CDR3 DNA is TGTGCCAGCAGCTTCCGCAGGGGGTTGACTGAAGCTTTCTTT. It encodes CASSFRRGLTEAFF.

This clonotype was observed at least ten times. This rearrangement joins TRBV11-2 to TRBJ1-2; D is unclear. The CDR3 totals 13 residues. In germline, CDR1 is SGHAT, CDR2 FQNNGV. Trimming stripped 4 bases from V and 7 bases from J, with 13 bases between. This CDR3 is CASSSQSGGGYTF. The CDR3 DNA follows: TGTGCCAGCAGCTCCCAGAGCGGTGGTGGCTACACCTTC.

This clonotype has a count of ten or more. At one end, the junction sequence differs from germline, possibly due to a read error. The chain uses TRBV2 and TRBJ2-1, with D maybe TRBD2 (6 bases). The CDR3 contains 13 residues. In germline, CDR1 is SNHLY, CDR2 FYNNEI. CDR3 DNA: TGTGCCAGCAGCCAGAGAGGACCGGGTGAGCGGGTCTTC. Its protein product is CASSQRGPGERVF.

This clonotype was seen at least ten times. The chain uses TRBV7-9 and TRBJ1-1; 8 nucleotides align to TRBD1. The germline gives CDR1 SEHNR, CDR2 FQNEAQ (reference sequence). The V gene end was trimmed by 4 bases and the J gene end by 8 bases; junction bases not matched to a gene: 3. The CDR3 has 12 residues. CDR3 region: CASSYGQGEAFF. CDR3 coding DNA: TGTGCCAGCAGCTACGGACAGGGCGAAGCTTTCTTT.

This clonotype was recorded many times. The V gene is TRBV19, the J gene TRBJ1-5; tentatively, D is TRBD1 (6 bases). With 5 bases removed from V and 5 bases from J, the gap between germline ends came to 16 bases. This CDR3 is 15 amino acids long. CDR1 is LNHDA, CDR2 SQIVND, per germline (reference sequence). This chain's CDR3 is CASSGRTEVYQPQHF. CDR3 bases: TGTGCCAGTAGTGGTCGGACAGAAGTTTATCAGCCCCAGCATTTT.

This clonotype was detected many times. V usage is TRBV20-1 and J usage is TRBJ2-1, with D perhaps matching TRBD1 or TRBD2 (5 bases each). This CDR3 region has 12 residues. The germline V gene has CDR1 DFQATT and CDR2 SNEGSKA (reference sequence). V was clipped by 5 bases and J by 8 bases, with 13 bases between them. In DNA form, the CDR3 reads TGCAGTGCTTCCACAATGGGGGATGAGCAGTTCTTC. Encoded protein: CSASTMGDEQFF.